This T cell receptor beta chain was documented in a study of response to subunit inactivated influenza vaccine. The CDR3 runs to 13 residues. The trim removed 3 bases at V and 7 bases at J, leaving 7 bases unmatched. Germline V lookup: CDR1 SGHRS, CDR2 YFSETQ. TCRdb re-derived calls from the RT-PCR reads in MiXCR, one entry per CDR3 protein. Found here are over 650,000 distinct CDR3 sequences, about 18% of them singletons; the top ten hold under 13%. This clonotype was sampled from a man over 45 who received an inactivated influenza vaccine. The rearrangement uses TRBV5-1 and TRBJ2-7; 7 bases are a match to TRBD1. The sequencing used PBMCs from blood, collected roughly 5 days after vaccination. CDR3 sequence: CASSYDRAEEQYF. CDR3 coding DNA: TGCGCCAGCAGCTATGACAGGGCGGAGGAGCAGTACTTC.